This T cell receptor beta chain was found in a study of Ad26.COV2.S vaccination and SARS-CoV-2 variants. Sequencing used immunoSEQ multiplex PCR; TCRdb keeps in-frame clones, though not all of them. The table has fewer than 150,000 clones, 70% to 90% seen once. This CDR3 has 17 amino acids. The germline V gene encodes CDR1 MDHEN and CDR2 SYDVKM. J gave up 7 bases and V 4 bases, and 15 bases lay outside the gene matches. This chain links TRBV28 with TRBJ1-3, with 8 bases aligning to TRBD1. This material consisted of peripheral blood, taken after recovery from COVID-19. This sequence was found in a human donor who had recovered from COVID-19. CDR3 coding DNA: TGTGCCAGCAGTTACGGACGGACAGGGCCAAGGTACAACACCATATATTTT. It yields the protein CASSYGRTGPRYNTIYF.